These T cell receptor beta chains were read from a single sample in a study of graft-versus-host responses after intestinal transplantation. Some clones are missing from TCRdb's copy, which holds only in-frame ones; the method was immunoSEQ multiplex PCR. Of approximately 130,000 clones listed, over 85% are singletons. No antigens are known for them. The source was unstimulated CD4+ T cells sorted from spleen or lymph node cells, collected before intestinal transplant. These receptors all stem from a human donor who received an intestinal transplant. Both conserved end residues are part of each CDR3. A D gene is named only where the DNA matches it firmly. Some rows have no size entry. The others give once, few or many, or a class for an expanded clone.

>NA|TRBJ2-5|TRBV7-6|NA
TGTGCCAGCAGCTTAGCGTCGCAGGGGCGGGAGACCCAGTACTTC
CASSLASQGRETQYF
>NA|TRBJ2-5|TRBV9|NA
TGTGCCAGCAGCGTAGGATTGGCGGGGATCCAAGAGACCCAGTACTTC
CASSVGLAGIQETQYF
>once|TRBJ2-5|TRBV5-1|NA
TGCGCCAGCAAAGAAGCCCTCCGGGAGACCCAGTACTTC
CASKEALRETQYF
>few|TRBJ1-6|TRBV5-4|NA
TGTGCCAGCAGCTTGGCCGTGGGTAGGGATTCACCCCTCCACTTT
CASSLAVGRDSPLHF
>NA|TRBJ2-1|TRBV27|TRBD1
TGTGCCAGCAGTTCCCGGGACAGGTTTAAATACAATGAGCAGTTCTTC
CASSSRDRFKYNEQFF
>NA|TRBJ2-7|TRBV19|NA
TGTGCCAGTAGTTTGGGACACCAATACGAGCAGTACTTC
CASSLGHQYEQYF
>NA|TRBJ1-5|TRBV9|TRBD1
TGTGCCAGCCGCTCATACCGGGACAGTGATCAGCCCCAGCATTTT
CASRSYRDSDQPQHF
>once|TRBJ2-1|TRBV5-4|NA
TGTGCCAGCAGCTTGGCGGGGGCAGGGGAGCAGTTCTTC
CASSLAGAGEQFF
>NA|TRBJ1-2|TRBV6-1|NA
TGTGCCAGCAGTGAAGTCGGAAGGGAAGGCTACACCTTC
CASSEVGREGYTF
>NA|TRBJ1-2|TRBV5-1|NA
TGCGCCAGCAAAGCCCTGGGGGCTCACTATGGCTACACCTTC
CASKALGAHYGYTF
>NA|TRBJ2-7|TRBV14|TRBD1
TGTGCCAGCAGCCAGATAGACAGGGAGCCAATTAACGAGCAGTACTTC
CASSQIDREPINEQYF
>NA|TRBJ1-2|TRBV2|NA
TGTGCCAGCAGTTTGACAGTCCTCTATGGCTACACCTTC
CASSLTVLYGYTF
>NA|TRBJ1-3|TRBV7-2|NA
TGTGCCAGCAGCTGGGGGGGTTATGGAAACACCATATATTTT
CASSWGGYGNTIYF
>NA|TRBJ1-1|TRBV11-3|NA
TGTGCCAGCAGCTTTTCAGGGTTCTCGGGTGCAAATGCTTTCTTT
CASSFSGFSGANAFF
>NA|TRBJ2-5|TRBV6-5|NA
TGTGCCAGCAGTTACTCGAATCTCCCGAGCCAAGAGACCCAGTACTTC
CASSYSNLPSQETQYF
>NA|TRBJ1-2|TRBV19|TRBD1
TGTGCCAGTAGTATAGCGCTCTCTACCGGGACAGGGGGCGCGGGAGGCTACACCTTC
CASSIALSTGTGGAGGYTF
>NA|TRBJ1-6|TRBV19|NA
TGTGCCAGTAGTTCTCGGTTCAGGGGCGATTCACCCCTCCACTTT
CASSSRFRGDSPLHF
>NA|TRBJ2-5|TRBV5-1|NA
TGCGCCAGCAGGGAGTTGTTACGGGGAGAGACCCAGTACTTC
CASRELLRGETQYF
>NA|TRBJ1-5|TRBV6-5|NA
TGTGCCAGCAGTTTCGGAACTCCCCCCAATCAGCCCCAGCATTTT
CASSFGTPPNQPQHF
>NA|TRBJ2-3|TRBV5-1|NA
TGCGCCAGCAGCGTAGCTAACAGGGCGGGCACAGATACGCAGTATTTT
CASSVANRAGTDTQYF
>NA|TRBJ1-1|TRBV9|TRBD1
TGTGCCAGCAACGTCCTAGGACAGGGTACTGAAGCTTTCTTT
CASNVLGQGTEAFF
>NA|TRBJ1-5|TRBV6-1|TRBD1
TGTGCCAGCAGTTGGGACAGGGACAATCAGCCCCAGCATTTT
CASSWDRDNQPQHF